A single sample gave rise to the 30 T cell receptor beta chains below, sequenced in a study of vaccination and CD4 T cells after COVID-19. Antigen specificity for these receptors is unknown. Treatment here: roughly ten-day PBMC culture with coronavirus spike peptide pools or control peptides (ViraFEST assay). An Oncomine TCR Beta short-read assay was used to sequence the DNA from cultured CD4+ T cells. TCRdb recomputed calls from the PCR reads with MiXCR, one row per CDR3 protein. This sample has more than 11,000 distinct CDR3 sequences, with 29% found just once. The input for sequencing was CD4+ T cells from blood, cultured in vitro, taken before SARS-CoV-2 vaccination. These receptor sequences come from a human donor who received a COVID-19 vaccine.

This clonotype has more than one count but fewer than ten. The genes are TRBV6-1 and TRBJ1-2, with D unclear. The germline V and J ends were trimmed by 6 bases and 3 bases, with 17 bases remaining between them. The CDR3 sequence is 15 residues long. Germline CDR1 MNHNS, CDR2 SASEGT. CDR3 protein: CASSPTRTEDYGYTF. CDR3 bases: TGTGCCAGCAGCCCTACCCGGACGGAGGACTATGGCTACACCTTC.

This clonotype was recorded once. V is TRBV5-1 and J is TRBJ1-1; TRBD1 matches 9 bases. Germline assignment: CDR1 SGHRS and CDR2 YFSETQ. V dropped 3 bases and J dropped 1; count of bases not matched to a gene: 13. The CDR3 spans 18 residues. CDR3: CASSSYTGGSATNTEAFF. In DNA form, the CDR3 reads TGCGCCAGCAGCTCGTATACAGGGGGCTCGGCAACGAACACTGAAGCTTTCTTT.

The CDR3 protein is CSARDYGGKLSGYTF. The CDR3 DNA follows: TGCAGTGCTAGAGATTATGGGGGGAAACTTAGTGGCTACACCTTC. The V gene is TRBV20-1, the J gene TRBJ1-2; TRBD1 might be the D (5 bases). The CDR3 runs 15 residues. V lost 0 bases to trimming and J lost 7 bases, with 18 bases between them. Germline values: CDR1 DFQATT, CDR2 SNEGSKA (reference sequence).

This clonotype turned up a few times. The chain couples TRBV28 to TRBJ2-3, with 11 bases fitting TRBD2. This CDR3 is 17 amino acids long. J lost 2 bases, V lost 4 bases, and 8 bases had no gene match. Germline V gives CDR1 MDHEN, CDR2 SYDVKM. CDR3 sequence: CASSSTRSGGATDTQYF. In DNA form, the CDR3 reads TGTGCCAGCAGTTCTACCCGTAGCGGGGGGGCCACAGATACGCAGTATTTT.

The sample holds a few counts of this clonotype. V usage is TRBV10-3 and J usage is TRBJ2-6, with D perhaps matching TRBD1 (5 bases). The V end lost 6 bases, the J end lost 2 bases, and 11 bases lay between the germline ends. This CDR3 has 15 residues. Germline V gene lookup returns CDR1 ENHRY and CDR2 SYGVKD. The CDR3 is CAISQTVPGANVLTF. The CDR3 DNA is TGTGCCATCAGCCAGACAGTACCTGGGGCCAACGTCCTGACTTTC.

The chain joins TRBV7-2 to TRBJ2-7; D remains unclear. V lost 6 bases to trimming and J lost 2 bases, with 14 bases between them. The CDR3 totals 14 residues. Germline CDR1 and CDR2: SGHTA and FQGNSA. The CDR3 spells CASRAGLDTYEQYF. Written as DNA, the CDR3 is TGTGCCAGCAGGGCCGGGCTAGATACCTACGAGCAGTACTTC.

This chain's CDR3 is CASKFPRSYGYTF. CDR3 in DNA: TGTGCCAGTAAATTTCCCAGGAGCTATGGCTACACCTTC. The chain couples TRBV19 to TRBJ1-2; no clear D gene. Germline CDR1 is LNHDA and CDR2 is SQIVND (reference sequence). V was trimmed by 7 bases and J by 4 bases, leaving 13 bases between them. This CDR3 has 13 residues.

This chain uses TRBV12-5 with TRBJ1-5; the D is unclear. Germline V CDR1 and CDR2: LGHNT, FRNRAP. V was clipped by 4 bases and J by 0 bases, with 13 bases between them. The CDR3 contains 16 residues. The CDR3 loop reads CASGSPGSYSNQPQHF. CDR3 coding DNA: TGTGCTAGTGGTTCCCCGGGGAGCTATAGCAATCAGCCCCAGCATTTT.

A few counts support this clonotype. The CDR3 DNA reads as TGCAGCGTTGAACAGGGGGCAGGTGGGGCCAACGTCCTGACTTTC. Its translation is CSVEQGAGGANVLTF. The chain recombines TRBV29-1 with TRBJ2-6; 8 bases agree with TRBD1. V lost 2 bases, J lost 3 bases, and 3 bases stayed unmatched. The CDR3 runs 15 residues. Germline V lookup: CDR1 SQVTM, CDR2 ANQGSEA.

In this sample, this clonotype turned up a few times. Here the CDR3 DNA reads TGTGCCTGGAGTGTTCGGGAATATCAGCCCCAGCATTTT. Protein: CAWSVREYQPQHF. The J gene is TRBJ1-5, the V gene TRBV30, with no clear D. This CDR3 spans 13 amino acids. V lost 0 bases and J lost 5, with 8 bases in between. In germline, CDR1 is GTSNPN, CDR2 SVGIG (reference sequence). Together with reference TRBV30 and TRBJ1-5, the CDR3 gives the full variable domain: SQTIHQWPATLVQPVGSPLSLECTVEGTSNPNLYWYRQAAGRGLQLLFYSVGIGQISSEVPQNLSASRPQDRQFILSSKKLLLSDSGFYLCAWSVREYQPQHFGDGTRLSIL.

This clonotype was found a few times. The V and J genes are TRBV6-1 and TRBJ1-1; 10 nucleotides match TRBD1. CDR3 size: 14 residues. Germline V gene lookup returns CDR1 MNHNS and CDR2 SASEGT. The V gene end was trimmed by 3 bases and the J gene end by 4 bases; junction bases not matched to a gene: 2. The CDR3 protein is CASSDDRGLTEAFF. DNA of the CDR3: TGTGCCAGCAGTGACGACAGGGGGCTCACTGAAGCTTTCTTT.

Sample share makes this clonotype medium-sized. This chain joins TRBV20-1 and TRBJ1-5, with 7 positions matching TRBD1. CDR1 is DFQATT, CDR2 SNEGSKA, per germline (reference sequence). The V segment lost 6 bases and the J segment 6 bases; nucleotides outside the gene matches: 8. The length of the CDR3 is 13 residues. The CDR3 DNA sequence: TGCAGTGCAAGCGGGACAGCCTCTCAGCCCCAGCATTTT. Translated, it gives CSASGTASQPQHF.

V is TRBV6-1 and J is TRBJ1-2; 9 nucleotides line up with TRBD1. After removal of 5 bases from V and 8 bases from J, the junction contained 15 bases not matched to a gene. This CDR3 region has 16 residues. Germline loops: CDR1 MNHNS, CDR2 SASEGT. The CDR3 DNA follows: TGTGCCAGCAGTCCTGGACAGGGGTGGTCCCTTCGCGGCTACACCTTC. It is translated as CASSPGQGWSLRGYTF.

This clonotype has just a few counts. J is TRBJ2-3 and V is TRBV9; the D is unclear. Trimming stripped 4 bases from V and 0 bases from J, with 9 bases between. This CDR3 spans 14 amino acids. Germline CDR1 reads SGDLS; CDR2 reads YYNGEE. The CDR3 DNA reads TGTGCCAGCAGCCCCAGGTCCAGCACAGATACGCAGTATTTT. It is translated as CASSPRSSTDTQYF.

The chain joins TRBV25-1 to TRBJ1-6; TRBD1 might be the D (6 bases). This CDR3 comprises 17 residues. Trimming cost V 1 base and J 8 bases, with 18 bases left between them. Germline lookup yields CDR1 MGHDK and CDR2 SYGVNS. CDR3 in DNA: TGTGCCAGCAGTGAATTGATTAGGGGGGGAGGGGATTCACCCCTCCACTTT. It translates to CASSELIRGGGDSPLHF.

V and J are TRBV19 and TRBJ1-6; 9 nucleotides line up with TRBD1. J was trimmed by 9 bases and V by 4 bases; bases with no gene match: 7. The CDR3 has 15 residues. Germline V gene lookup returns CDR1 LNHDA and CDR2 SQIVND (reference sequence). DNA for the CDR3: TGTGCCAGTAGTACAGAAAGGACAGGGGTTTCACCCCTCCACTTT. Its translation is CASSTERTGVSPLHF. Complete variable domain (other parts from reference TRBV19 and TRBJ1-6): DGGITQSPKYLFRKEGQNVTLSCEQNLNHDAMYWYRQDPGQGLRLIYYSQIVNDFQKGDIAEGYSVSREKKESFPLTVTSAQKNPTAFYLCASSTERTGVSPLHFGNGTRLTVT.

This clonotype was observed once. CDR3 DNA: TGTGCCAGCAGCCCGGATCGGGGGTCATACAATGAGCAGTTCTTC. Its protein is CASSPDRGSYNEQFF. This chain connects TRBV7-2 to TRBJ2-1, with TRBD2 as a possible D gene (6 bases). Germline lookup yields CDR1 SGHTA and CDR2 FQGNSA. The CDR3 covers 15 residues. V was clipped by 5 bases and J by 4 bases, with 15 bases between them.

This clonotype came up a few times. CDR3 sequence: CATSDRSGGFSYNEQFF. Written as DNA, the CDR3 is TGTGCCACCAGTGATCGTAGCGGGGGGTTCTCCTACAATGAGCAGTTCTTC. The chain carries TRBV24-1 and TRBJ2-1; 10 bases map to TRBD2. The CDR3 has 17 residues. The V gene end was trimmed by 3 bases and the J gene end by 0 bases; junction bases not matched to a gene: 4. Germline lookup yields CDR1 KGHDR and CDR2 SFDVKD.

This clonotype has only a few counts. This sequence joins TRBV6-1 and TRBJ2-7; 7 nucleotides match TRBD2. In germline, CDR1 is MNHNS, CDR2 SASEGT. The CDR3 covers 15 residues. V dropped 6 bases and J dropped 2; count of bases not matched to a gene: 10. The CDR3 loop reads CASSPRDGGTYEQYF. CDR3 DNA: TGTGCCAGCAGCCCCCGGGACGGGGGGACCTACGAGCAGTACTTC.

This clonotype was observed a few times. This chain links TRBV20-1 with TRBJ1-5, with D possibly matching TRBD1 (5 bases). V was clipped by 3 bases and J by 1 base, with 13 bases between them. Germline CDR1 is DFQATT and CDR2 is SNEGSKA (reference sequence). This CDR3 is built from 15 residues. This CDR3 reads CSASARVGSNQPQHF. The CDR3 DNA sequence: TGCAGTGCTAGTGCCAGGGTGGGGAGCAATCAGCCCCAGCATTTT.

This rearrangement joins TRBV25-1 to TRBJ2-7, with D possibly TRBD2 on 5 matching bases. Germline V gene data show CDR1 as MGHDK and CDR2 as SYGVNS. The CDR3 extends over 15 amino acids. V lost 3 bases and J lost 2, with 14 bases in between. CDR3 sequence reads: CASSDKRARTYEQYF. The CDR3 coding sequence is TGTGCCAGCAGTGACAAGAGGGCTCGTACCTACGAGCAGTACTTC.

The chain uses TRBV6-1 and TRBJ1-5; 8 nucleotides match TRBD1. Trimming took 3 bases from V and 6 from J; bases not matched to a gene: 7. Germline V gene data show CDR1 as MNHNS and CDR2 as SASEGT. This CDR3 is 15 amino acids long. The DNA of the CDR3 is TGTGCCAGCAGTGATTTCCAGGGGGCTGCTCAGCCCCAGCATTTT. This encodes CASSDFQGAAQPQHF.

CDR3 bases: TGTGCCTGGAGTGTAGGCGGACTGAACACTGAAGCTTTCTTT. Residues: CAWSVGGLNTEAFF. The V call is TRBV30, the J call TRBJ1-1; unclear D gene. Between the trimmed V and J ends, which lost 0 bases and 0 bases, there was a span of 8 bases. Per the germline V gene, CDR1 is GTSNPN and CDR2 is SVGIG (reference sequence). This CDR3 has 14 amino acids.

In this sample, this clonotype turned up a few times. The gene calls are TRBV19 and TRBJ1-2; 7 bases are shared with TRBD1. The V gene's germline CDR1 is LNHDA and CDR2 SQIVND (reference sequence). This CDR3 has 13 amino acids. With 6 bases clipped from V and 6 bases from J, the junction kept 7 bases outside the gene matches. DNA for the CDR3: TGTGCCAGTAGCGCTACAGGGGCCGATGGCTACACCTTC. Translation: CASSATGADGYTF.

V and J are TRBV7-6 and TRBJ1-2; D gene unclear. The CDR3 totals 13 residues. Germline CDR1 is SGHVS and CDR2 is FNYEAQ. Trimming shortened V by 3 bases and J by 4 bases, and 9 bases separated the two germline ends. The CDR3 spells CASSLDVTYGYTF. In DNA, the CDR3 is TGTGCCAGCAGCTTGGACGTGACCTATGGCTACACCTTC.

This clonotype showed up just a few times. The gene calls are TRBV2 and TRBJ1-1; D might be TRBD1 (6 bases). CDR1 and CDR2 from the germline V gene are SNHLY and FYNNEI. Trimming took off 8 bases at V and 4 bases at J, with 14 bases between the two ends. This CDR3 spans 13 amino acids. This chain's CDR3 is CASEGPRGTEAFF. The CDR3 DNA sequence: TGTGCCAGCGAGGGCCCCAGGGGCACTGAAGCTTTCTTT.

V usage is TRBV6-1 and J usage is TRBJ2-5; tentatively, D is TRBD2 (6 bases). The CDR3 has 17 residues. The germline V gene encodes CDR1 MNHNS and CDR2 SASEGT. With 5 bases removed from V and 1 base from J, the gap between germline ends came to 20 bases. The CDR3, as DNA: TGTGCCAGCAGTCTGAATTTCGGGGGATCCGTCCAAGAGACCCAGTACTTC. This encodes CASSLNFGGSVQETQYF.

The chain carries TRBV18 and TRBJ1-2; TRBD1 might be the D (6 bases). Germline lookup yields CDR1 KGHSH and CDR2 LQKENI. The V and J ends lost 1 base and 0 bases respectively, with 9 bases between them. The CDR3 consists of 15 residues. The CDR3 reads CASSPRQDANYGYTF. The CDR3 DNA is TGTGCCAGCTCACCACGACAGGATGCTAACTATGGCTACACCTTC.

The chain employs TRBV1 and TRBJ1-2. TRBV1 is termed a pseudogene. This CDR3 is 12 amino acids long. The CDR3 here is CTSSQDQGDYTF. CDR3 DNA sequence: TGCACCAGCAGCCAAGATCAAGGTGACTACACCTTC.

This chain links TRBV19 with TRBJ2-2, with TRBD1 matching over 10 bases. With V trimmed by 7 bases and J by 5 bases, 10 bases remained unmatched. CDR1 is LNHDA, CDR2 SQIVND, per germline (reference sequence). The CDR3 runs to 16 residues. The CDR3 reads CASTATTGGWTGELFF. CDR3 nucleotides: TGTGCCAGTACCGCAACGACAGGGGGCTGGACCGGGGAGCTGTTTTTT.